This T cell receptor (beta chain) was captured in a study of graft-versus-host responses after intestinal transplantation (dated by TCRdb to the early 2020s). Regarding the complete study: Recipients received multivisceral, liver-intestinal, or isolated intestinal transplants. Anti-thymocyte globulin induction was given to all recipients, followed by maintenance tacrolimus and steroids for two to four years. After intestinal transplantation, graft-versus-host and host-versus-graft alloreactive T cell clones were followed in the graft, circulation and bone marrow using bulk TCR-beta CDR3 sequencing. Alloreactive clones were identified by sequencing pre-transplant mixed lymphocyte reaction products and comparing them with unstimulated pre-transplant donor and recipient T cells. The cohort enrolled some 25 intestinal transplant recipients including one retransplant, and a few patients lacking pretransplant specimens were excluded. Donor T cell macrochimerism was defined as a peak of at least 4% donor T cells among recipient peripheral blood mononuclear cells. Samples from three later patients were sequenced in-house on an Illumina MiSeq with MiXCR processing rather than by the commercial service.

Its CDR3 holds 14 amino acids, cysteine through phenylalanine. Only CDR3 DNA remains: 42 bases, in frame from the first base. From the germline V gene, CDR1 is SGHRS and CDR2 is YFSETQ. Clipping removes 4 bases from V and 5 bases from J, with 7 as the unmatched junction base count. The paper as a whole reports these results and caveats: In patients with donor T cell macrochimerism, the allografts had high GvH to HvG T cell clonal ratios. GvH clones were detected in recipient bone marrow, and some of these GvH clones were observed earlier in ileal mucosa or blood, consistent with an intestinal mucosal origin. Conclusions were limited by the relatively low number and heterogeneity of intestinal transplant patients. Peak levels of circulating GvH clones were associated with declines in HvG clones early after transplant.

In the paper's terms, the time point label means: cells obtained before transplantation from donor or recipient. CD3+CD4+ and CD3+CD8+ populations were FACS-sorted from unstimulated pre-transplant donor and recipient cells taken from spleen or lymph nodes. The protocol used for the library was the immunoSEQ multiplex PCR assay. For most patients, genomic DNA was isolated using the Qiagen DNeasy Blood and Tissue Kit and was shipped frozen to Adaptive Biotechnologies for TCR sequencing. High-throughput TCR-beta CDR3 sequencing of genomic DNA from most patients was performed by Adaptive Biotechnologies. Per the authors' processing: TCR sequencing data were retrieved from Adaptive's ImmunoSEQ software for some 17 patients, whereas a few other patients were processed with MiXCR and VDJtools. To correct CD4 versus CD8 sorting errors, any sequence found in both subsets at a frequency ratio below 5:1 was removed. CDR3 nucleotide sequences shared between donor and recipient were removed because the origin of such sequences could not be assigned. Alloreactive clones required at least 2-fold expansion over unstimulated cells and minimum CFSE-low frequency of 0.002% (template counts) or 0.001% (read counts). Clones detected in sequenced pre-transplant spleen, lymph node, or MLR CFSE-low populations of the donor or recipient were defined as mappable. The cumulative frequency of alloreactive clones was calculated as a percentage of all sequences, weighted by copy number. TCRdb limited this immuneACCESS table to in-frame rearrangements with V and J called. A share of clones is missing; checked studies link under half to unresolved V genes, and the rest is unexplained. V and J calls and clone size are as listed in that table; D and trimming were resolved from the DNA. The table for this sample lists approximately 46,000 clones; approximately 84% of them were counted only once. In total, the top ten clones hold over 0.4% of the sample.

Worth noting for this clone: Its antigen target is currently unknown. No clone much larger than this one lies a single base away; base qualities are absent.

The rearrangement combines TRBV5-1 with TRBJ2-7, and TRBD1 aligns with 9 junction nucleotides. Source: unstimulated CD4+ T cells sorted from spleen or lymph node cells, taken before transplant. This TCR came from a human donor who was the organ donor for an intestinal transplant. Read as DNA, the sequence is TGCGCCAGCAGCCCGGGACAGGGAAAGGACGAGCAGTACTTC. Translated, this is CASSPGQGKDEQYF.